The present T cell receptor (beta chain) was sequenced within a study of T cells in Graves' hyperthyroidism and ophthalmopathy. The study, taken as a whole, reports: Appearing also in blood were most of the thyroid clonotypes expanded above 0.001.

This CDR3 has 13 amino acids. V lost 2 bases and J 4 bases, leaving 6 bases between the germline ends. In germline, CDR1 is ENHRY, CDR2 SYGVKD. For this clonotype: Its matching antigen is unknown.

Using RNA transcripts as the source, TCR beta CDR3 regions were amplified. The HTBI primer set served for first-round RT-PCR of the TCR CDR3. Each CDR3 protein is one row after TCRdb ran MiXCR on the multiplex PCR reads. The top ten hold around an eighth of the sample, which has around 420,000 distinct CDR3 sequences, 15% to 18% seen once. J is TRBJ2-1 and V is TRBV10-3; D is unclear. This TCR came from a young woman with Graves' hyperthyroidism. Sequences were obtained from blood. CDR3 coding DNA: TGTGCCATCAGTGAGGTGGAATACAATGAGCAGTTCTTC. Translation: CAISEVEYNEQFF.